One T cell receptor (beta chain) is described in this entry. Its specificity is not known. This CDR3 has 15 residues. Germline lookup yields CDR1 SGHTA and CDR2 FQGNSA. The V and J ends lost 3 bases and 6 bases, in that order; junction bases with no gene match: 4. Using immunoSEQ multiplex PCR, the repertoire was profiled, and TCRdb retains in-frame clones only, with some absent. The top ten hold about 14% of the sample, which has some 87,000 clones, around 86% seen once. The source of the sample is a study of radiotherapy plus CTLA-4 blockade in lung cancer. On the study more broadly: Objective responses were documented in about 18% of patients, with disease control in roughly 34%. Study-level points and caveats: Per reports, early blood T cell clone dynamics, plus interferon-beta, forecast response most strongly. Expansion in blood of tumor-derived TCR clones was seen after radiotherapy plus ipilimumab.

Focal radiation and CTLA-4 blockade (ipilimumab) were tested in chemo-refractory metastatic non-small-cell lung cancer patients. This chain connects TRBV7-2 to TRBJ2-2, with TRBD1 matching 10 bases. This receptor was identified in a human donor with non-small cell lung cancer that progressed on radiotherapy plus ipilimumab. This specimen consisted of peripheral blood, obtained from a patient treated with radiotherapy plus ipilimumab. The CDR3 DNA reads as TGTGCCAGCAGCTTTTGGACAGGGGGAGCCGGGGAGCTGTTTTTT. It is translated as CASSFWTGGAGELFF.